This record concerns one T cell receptor (beta chain) sequence. The sample is drawn from a study of blood T cell repertoires in COVID-19. Across the study: Material from acute and convalescent COVID-19 was sourced from the United States, Italy and Spain. Nucleic acid was either cDNA or gDNA, and it came from T cells, B-cell-depleted T cells, or PBMCs.

Per germline, CDR1 LGHNT and CDR2 FRNRAP. The trim removed 6 bases at V and 9 bases at J, leaving 5 bases unmatched. This CDR3 has 12 amino acids. Only in-frame clones appear in the TCRdb table, and some are missing; sequencing was by immunoSEQ multiplex PCR. The data hold a few hundred thousand clones, with around 80% observed a single time. This chain connects TRBV12-5 to TRBJ1-5; 7 bases align to TRBD1. Input material: peripheral blood. The TCR was taken from a woman between 40 and 55 years old who had recovered from COVID-19. The CDR3 is CASGTNRGPQHF. The CDR3 DNA is TGTGCTAGTGGGACGAACAGGGGGCCCCAGCATTTT.